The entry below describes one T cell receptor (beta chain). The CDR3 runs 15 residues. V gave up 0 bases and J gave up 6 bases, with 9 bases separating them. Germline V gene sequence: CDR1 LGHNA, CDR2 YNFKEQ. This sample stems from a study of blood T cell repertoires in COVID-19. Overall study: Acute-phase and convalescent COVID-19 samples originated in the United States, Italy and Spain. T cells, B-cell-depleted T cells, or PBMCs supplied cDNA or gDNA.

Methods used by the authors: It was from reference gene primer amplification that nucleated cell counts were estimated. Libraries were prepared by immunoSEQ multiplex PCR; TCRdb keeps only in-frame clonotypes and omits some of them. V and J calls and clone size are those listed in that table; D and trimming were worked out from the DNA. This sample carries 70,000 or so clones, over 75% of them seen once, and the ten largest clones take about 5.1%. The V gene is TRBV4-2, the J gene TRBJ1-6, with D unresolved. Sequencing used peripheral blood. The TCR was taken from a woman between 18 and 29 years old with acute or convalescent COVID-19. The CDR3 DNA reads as TGTGCCAGCAGCCAAGACCCGGAGTTTAATTCACCCCTCCACTTT. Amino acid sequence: CASSQDPEFNSPLHF.